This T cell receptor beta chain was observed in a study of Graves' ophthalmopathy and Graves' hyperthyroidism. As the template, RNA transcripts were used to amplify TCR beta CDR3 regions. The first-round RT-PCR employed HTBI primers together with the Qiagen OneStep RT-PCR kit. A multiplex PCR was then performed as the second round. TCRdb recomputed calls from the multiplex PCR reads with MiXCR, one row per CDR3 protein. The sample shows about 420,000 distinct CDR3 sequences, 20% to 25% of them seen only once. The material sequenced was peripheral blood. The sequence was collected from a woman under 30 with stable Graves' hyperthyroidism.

Written as DNA, the CDR3 is TGCGCCAGCAGCCACCCGACTAGCGGGGGCTCCCAGTACTTC. This translates into CASSHPTSGGSQYF. The rearrangement uses TRBV4-1 and TRBJ2-5, with TRBD2 identical over 12 bases. In germline, CDR1 is MGHRA, CDR2 YSYEKL. Trimming removed 3 bases from V and 9 bases from J; junction bases left unmatched: 5. CDR3 size: 14 residues.